One sample yielded the 31 T cell receptor beta chains listed below, sequenced in a study of cytomegalovirus exposure and HLA in healthy donors. TCRdb's copy holds only in-frame clones and misses some; the assay was immunoSEQ multiplex PCR. In the table there are some 150,000 clones, about 90% of which are singletons. Material for sequencing was PBMCs. The receptors originated from a woman between 25 and 40 years old in good health and CMV-seropositive.

This clone has a single count. The J gene is TRBJ1-1, the V gene TRBV27, with TRBD1 as a possible D gene (5 bases). The germline V and J ends were trimmed by 7 bases and 0 bases, with 15 bases remaining between them. The CDR3 is 15 residues long. CDR1 and CDR2 (germline): MNHEY, SMNVEV (reference sequence). This chain's CDR3 is CASKSGGILNTEAFF. The CDR3 DNA is TGTGCCAGCAAATCGGGGGGTATTTTGAACACTGAAGCTTTCTTT.

The table lists this clone with a count of one. The chain is built from TRBV27 and TRBJ2-2; 9 bases line up with TRBD1. Germline CDR1 reads MNHEY; CDR2 reads SMNVEV (reference sequence). The J segment lost 5 bases and the V segment lost 11 bases, leaving 9 bases of the junction unmatched. The length of the CDR3 is 14 residues. The CDR3 region is CAVGQGIGTGELFF. CDR3 nucleotide sequence: TGTGCCGTGGGACAGGGCATAGGGACCGGGGAGCTGTTTTTT.

This chain connects TRBV10-1 to TRBJ2-7, with 8 bases fitting TRBD1. CDR3 size: 15 residues. The J segment lost 6 bases and the V segment lost 2 bases, leaving 9 bases of the junction unmatched. Germline V gives CDR1 WNHNN, CDR2 SYGVQD (reference sequence). Here the CDR3 reads CASSETGQGAGEQYF. CDR3 coding DNA: TGCGCCAGCAGTGAGACCGGACAGGGTGCTGGCGAGCAGTACTTC.

The chain employs TRBV6-1 and TRBJ1-1; D not certain. V lost 7 bases to trimming and J lost 7 bases, with 22 bases between them. CDR3 length equals 15 residues. Germline CDR1 reads MNHNS; CDR2 reads SASEGT. CDR3 amino acids: CASTRAGGRGREAFF. The CDR3 bases are TGTGCCAGCACCCGGGCGGGTGGACGTGGTCGTGAAGCTTTCTTT.

This sequence joins TRBV10-2 and TRBJ2-2, with 9 bases lining up with TRBD2. Germline lookup yields CDR1 WSHSY and CDR2 SAAADI. The CDR3 spans 14 residues. V dropped 8 bases and J dropped 6; count of bases not matched to a gene: 7. Here the CDR3 reads CASRAGGNAGELFF. CDR3 DNA: TGCGCCAGCCGAGCGGGGGGTAACGCCGGGGAGCTGTTTTTT.

The chain joins TRBV2 to TRBJ1-4; tentative D call: TRBD1 (5 bases). V was cut by 10 bases and J by 6 bases, with 9 bases left in between. The CDR3 consists of 11 residues. Germline loops: CDR1 SNHLY, CDR2 FYNNEI. The CDR3 protein is CATRGYEKLFF. The DNA of the CDR3 is TGTGCCACCCGGGGGTATGAAAAACTGTTTTTT.

The V gene is TRBV4-1, the J gene TRBJ2-5, with TRBD2 matching 9 bases. This CDR3 has 15 amino acids. CDR1 and CDR2 (germline): MGHRA, YSYEKL. V was pared by 1 base and J by 5 bases, with 5 bases of the junction left unmatched. CDR3 coding DNA: TGCGCCAGCAGCCAAGGGACTAGCGCGGGGGAGACCCAGTACTTC. Translating it yields CASSQGTSAGETQYF.

V usage is TRBV9 and J usage is TRBJ2-2; 10 bases line up with TRBD2. Germline V gene sequence: CDR1 SGDLS, CDR2 YYNGEE. The CDR3 covers 18 residues. Unmatched junction bases numbered 9, after V lost 4 bases and J lost 0 bases. CDR3 in DNA: TGTGCCAGCAGCAGGGGACTAGCGACGACGTCGAACACCGGGGAGCTGTTTTTT. This gives the protein CASSRGLATTSNTGELFF. Together with reference TRBV9 and TRBJ2-2, the CDR3 gives the full variable domain: DSGVTQTPKHLITATGQRVTLRCSPRSGDLSVYWYQQSLDQGLQFLIQYYNGEERAKGNILERFSAQQFPDLHSELNLSSLELGDSALYFCASSRGLATTSNTGELFFGEGSRLTVL.

This clone was detected only once. The chain couples TRBV15 to TRBJ1-3; D gene uncertain. CDR3 length: 15 amino acids. Per the germline V gene, CDR1 is LNHNV and CDR2 is YYDKDF (reference sequence). Trimming took off 1 base at V and 5 bases at J, with 12 bases between the two ends. This CDR3 is CATSRGTGDRNTIYF. The CDR3 coding sequence is TGTGCCACCAGCAGAGGGACTGGGGATCGAAACACCATATATTTT.

The rearrangement uses TRBV5-1 and TRBJ1-1; tentatively, D is TRBD1 (5 bases). CDR3 length: 13 residues. The V gene's germline CDR1 is SGHRS and CDR2 YFSETQ. V gave up 4 bases and J gave up 4 bases, with 11 bases separating them. CDR3 loop: CASSEVGVTEAFF. In DNA, the CDR3 is TGCGCCAGCAGCGAGGTAGGGGTCACTGAAGCTTTCTTT.

The chain combines TRBV19 with TRBJ2-3; the D gene is possibly TRBD1 (6 bases). V shed 3 bases and J shed 6 bases, with 16 bases lying between them. Germline V gene sequence: CDR1 LNHDA, CDR2 SQIVND (reference sequence). This CDR3 region has 15 residues. The DNA of the CDR3 is TGTGCCAGTAGTATCACTTCTAGGGGGACCGATACGCAGTATTTT. This encodes CASSITSRGTDTQYF.

The CDR3 sequence is CASSRTRAYFTEAFF. In DNA form, the CDR3 reads TGTGCCAGCAGTCGGACCAGGGCTTATTTTACTGAAGCTTTCTTT. This chain joins TRBV28 and TRBJ1-1, with D possibly matching TRBD1 (5 bases). Trimming took 5 bases from V and 5 from J, leaving 18 bases between them. The germline CDR1 and CDR2 sequences are MDHEN and SYDVKM. The CDR3 is made up of 15 amino acids.

This sequence joins TRBV9 and TRBJ2-7; 7 positions agree with TRBD1. CDR3 size: 15 residues. CDR1 SGDLS and CDR2 YYNGEE come from the germline V gene. Trimming at V came to 4 bases and at J to 0 bases, leaving 7 bases not matched to a gene. This CDR3 reads CASSPNRGSSYEQYF. The CDR3 nucleotides read TGTGCCAGCAGCCCGAACAGGGGAAGCTCCTACGAGCAGTACTTC. Combining the CDR3 with reference TRBV9 and TRBJ2-7 gives the whole variable domain DSGVTQTPKHLITATGQRVTLRCSPRSGDLSVYWYQQSLDQGLQFLIQYYNGEERAKGNILERFSAQQFPDLHSELNLSSLELGDSALYFCASSPNRGSSYEQYFGPGTRLTVT.

The chain is built from TRBV5-1 and TRBJ1-1; no reliable D call. Germline lookup yields CDR1 SGHRS and CDR2 YFSETQ. Trimming left V 0 bases short and J 4 bases short, with 10 bases between. The CDR3 totals 14 residues. The CDR3 nucleotides are TGCGCCAGCAGCTTGGTACTGGGAGGCACTGAAGCTTTCTTT. Translated: CASSLVLGGTEAFF.

This clone was counted once. The CDR3 bases are TGTGCCAGCAGTTTTTTAGGGGTCGTCAATCAGCCCCAGCATTTT. Translation gives CASSFLGVVNQPQHF. This chain joins TRBV6-1 and TRBJ1-5; D is possibly TRBD1 (5 bases). V was shortened by 5 bases and J by 3 bases, with 14 bases between the two germline ends. This CDR3 spans 15 amino acids. From germline, CDR1 is MNHNS and CDR2 SASEGT.

This chain joins TRBV11-2 and TRBJ2-3; maybe TRBD2 (6 bases). Between the trimmed V and J ends, which lost 0 bases and 2 bases, there was a span of 6 bases. Per germline, CDR1 SGHAT and CDR2 FQNNGV. The CDR3 loop spans 14 amino acids. Here the CDR3 reads CASSLELATDTQYF. CDR3 DNA sequence: TGTGCCAGCAGCTTAGAACTAGCCACAGATACGCAGTATTTT.

This chain connects TRBV9 to TRBJ2-1; TRBD2 aligns across 8 bases. The CDR3 runs 12 residues. Per germline, CDR1 SGDLS and CDR2 YYNGEE. Losses at the gene ends were 4 bases for V and 11 bases for J; bases not matched to a gene: 5. The CDR3 nucleotides read TGTGCCAGCAGCTCGGAGCGGGGGAAGCAGTTCTTC. It translates to CASSSERGKQFF.

The V and J genes are TRBV5-4 and TRBJ2-3; 8 bases align to TRBD2. V lost 0 bases and J lost 4; bases outside the gene matches: 10. The CDR3 totals 17 residues. CDR1 SGHNT and CDR2 YYREEE come from the germline V gene (reference sequence). The CDR3 sequence: CASSLGGAGVKADTQYF. For the CDR3, the DNA is TGTGCCAGCAGCTTGGGTGGAGCGGGGGTTAAGGCAGATACGCAGTATTTT. The variable domain in full, completed from reference TRBV5-4 and TRBJ2-3, reads ETGVTQSPTHLIKTRGQQVTLRCSSQSGHNTVSWYQQALGQGPQFIFQYYREEENGRGNFPPRFSGLQFPNYSSELNVNALELDDSALYLCASSLGGAGVKADTQYFGPGTRLTVL.

The chain employs TRBV7-2 and TRBJ2-3, with D possibly matching TRBD1 (6 bases). CDR1 and CDR2 from the germline V gene are SGHTA and FQGNSA. Between the trimmed V and J ends, which lost 2 bases and 4 bases, there was a span of 10 bases. CDR3 length equals 14 residues. The CDR3 loop is CASSLYRAADTQYF. CDR3 nucleotide sequence: TGTGCCAGCAGCTTATACAGGGCGGCAGATACGCAGTATTTT.

The CDR3 protein is CASSLRLTGELFF. The CDR3 DNA reads TGTGCCAGCAGCTTGCGACTCACCGGGGAGCTGTTTTTT. This chain connects TRBV13 to TRBJ2-2; D not certain. V lost 3 bases and J 4 bases, leaving 6 bases between the germline ends. This CDR3 is 13 amino acids long. Germline V gene data show CDR1 as PRHDT and CDR2 as FYEKMQ (reference sequence).

The V call is TRBV5-1, the J call TRBJ1-1; perhaps TRBD1 as D (5 bases). Germline V gene data show CDR1 as SGHRS and CDR2 as YFSETQ. V was pared by 2 bases and J by 3 bases, with 11 bases between. This CDR3 is built from 14 residues. Here the CDR3 reads CASSFVRGHTEAFF. The CDR3, as DNA: TGCGCCAGCAGCTTCGTAAGGGGTCACACTGAAGCTTTCTTT.

The chain recombines TRBV5-1 with TRBJ2-3, with a tentative D call TRBD1 (5 bases). Germline assignment: CDR1 SGHRS and CDR2 YFSETQ. CDR3 length equals 17 residues. Between the trimmed V and J ends, which lost 4 bases and 3 bases, there was a span of 21 bases. CDR3 protein: CASSDILQGTGTDTQYF. CDR3 DNA: TGCGCCAGCAGCGATATACTCCAGGGAACCGGGACAGATACGCAGTATTTT. The variable domain in full, completed from reference TRBV5-1 and TRBJ2-3, reads KAGVTQTPRYLIKTRGQQVTLSCSPISGHRSVSWYQQTPGQGLQFLFEYFSETQRNKGNFPGRFSGRQFSNSRSEMNVSTLELGDSALYLCASSDILQGTGTDTQYFGPGTRLTVL.

The chain combines TRBV6-5 with TRBJ1-6; TRBD1 is a possible D gene (6 bases). The CDR3 contains 16 residues. Deletions cut 4 bases from V and 7 bases from J, with 17 bases between. In germline, CDR1 is MNHEY, CDR2 SVGAGI. The CDR3 bases are TGTGCCAGCAGTTCACAGGGAGGGGCGCGGAATTCACCCCTCCACTTT. Its protein is CASSSQGGARNSPLHF.

The V and J genes are TRBV19 and TRBJ1-3; D is uncertain. This CDR3 contains 15 residues. Trimming removed 9 bases at V and 0 bases at J, with 15 bases between. Germline V gene lookup returns CDR1 LNHDA and CDR2 SQIVND (reference sequence). The CDR3 DNA reads TGTGCCAGCTCCCCCAGGCTCCTCTCTGGAAACACCATATATTTT. It specifies CASSPRLLSGNTIYF.

The chain couples TRBV5-1 to TRBJ1-2; perhaps TRBD1 as D (6 bases). CDR3 size: 13 residues. Germline assignment: CDR1 SGHRS and CDR2 YFSETQ. V was cut by 3 bases and J by 8 bases, with 14 bases left in between. CDR3 coding DNA: TGCGCCAGCAGCTCAACAGGGTATACGGGCTACACCTTC. Translating gives CASSSTGYTGYTF.

This chain joins TRBV5-6 and TRBJ1-5; 7 bases match TRBD1. CDR3 length: 14 amino acids. The ends lost 3 bases at V and 5 bases at J; junction bases unmatched: 5. Per the germline V gene, CDR1 is SGHDT and CDR2 is YYEEEE. CDR3 DNA sequence: TGTGCCAGCAGCTGGGACAGTAAGGATCAGCCCCAGCATTTT. This encodes CASSWDSKDQPQHF. Filled out from reference TRBV5-6 and TRBJ1-5, the complete variable domain reads DAGVTQSPTHLIKTRGQQVTLRCSPKSGHDTVSWYQQALGQGPQFIFQYYEEEERQRGNFPDRFSGHQFPNYSSELNVNALLLGDSALYLCASSWDSKDQPQHFGDGTRLSIL.

In its sample, this clone was seen once. The chain couples TRBV29-1 to TRBJ2-3; D ambiguous. CDR1 is SQVTM, CDR2 ANQGSEA, per germline. The CDR3 is 13 residues long. Trimming removed 1 base from V and 4 bases from J, with 9 bases in between. DNA for the CDR3: TGCAGCGTTGAAGGAGCCACGTCAGATACGCAGTATTTT. Translated, it gives CSVEGATSDTQYF.

This clone has a single count. V is TRBV4-1 and J is TRBJ2-3; the D gene is possibly TRBD1 (6 bases). The V gene lost 2 bases and the J gene lost 3 bases, with 9 bases spanning the gap. This CDR3 is 14 amino acids long. Looked up from germline, CDR1 is MGHRA and CDR2 is YSYEKL. In DNA form, the CDR3 reads TGCGCCAGCAGCCAAACAGGGTATACAGATACGCAGTATTTT. This codes for CASSQTGYTDTQYF.

The V and J genes are TRBV7-3 and TRBJ2-5, with 11 bases fitting TRBD2. Germline V gives CDR1 SGHTA, CDR2 FQGTGA. Losses at the gene ends were 5 bases for V and 2 bases for J; bases not matched to a gene: 4. This CDR3 comprises 15 residues. DNA for the CDR3: TGTGCCAGCAGCCCCCGGACTAGCGGGCAAGAGACCCAGTACTTC. Amino acids: CASSPRTSGQETQYF.

The gene calls are TRBV5-1 and TRBJ2-3, with TRBD2 as a possible D gene (6 bases). Germline V lookup: CDR1 SGHRS, CDR2 YFSETQ. Trimming removed 0 bases at V and 7 bases at J, with 15 bases between. The length of the CDR3 is 15 residues. The CDR3 nucleotides are TGCGCCAGCAGCTTGGTTGCGGGGTCAATGAATACGCAGTATTTT. Protein: CASSLVAGSMNTQYF.

The V gene is TRBV28, the J gene TRBJ2-1, with D maybe TRBD1 (6 bases). CDR1 MDHEN and CDR2 SYDVKM come from the germline V gene. The V end was cut by 10 bases, the J end by 5 bases, with 12 bases between. CDR3 size: 12 residues. The CDR3 DNA reads as TGTGCCACCAACCGGGACAACAATGAGCAGTTCTTC. It encodes CATNRDNNEQFF.